The clone carrying this TCR beta chain was seen only a few times. Antigen unknown. This entry comes from a study of T-cell memory formation after mild COVID-19. 5'RACE, which relied on constant-segment primers, yielded TCR alpha and TCR beta cDNA libraries carrying sample barcodes and UMIs. TCRdb reprocessed the 5' RACE reads with MiXCR, giving one entry per CDR3 protein. The repertoire consists of about 310,000 distinct CDR3 sequences, with more than 15% occurring once and the leading ten covering 22%. Points from the study as a whole: While clones contracting from day 15 to 85 were balanced between CD4 and CD8, later expanders leaned CD4+.

The CDR3 has 15 amino acids. Trimming took 6 bases from V and 4 from J; bases not matched to a gene: 13. Germline CDR1 SQVTM, CDR2 ANQGSEA. The sequenced sample consisted of PBMCs or a T cell subset sorted from them (not recorded which). This TCR was recovered from a man aged 18 to 30 who had mild COVID-19 (a few samples of this study predate the infection). Cell type and time point are not known. This chain connects TRBV29-1 to TRBJ2-3, with 7 positions matching TRBD1. CDR3 protein: CSVGGATLGPDTQYF. DNA for the CDR3: TGCAGCGTAGGGGGCGCGACGCTTGGCCCAGATACGCAGTATTTT.